This T cell receptor (beta chain) originates from a study of identical twins. Study-level results: Twin sharing of out-of-frame TCR alpha was underestimated by models in monozygotic pairs. Partly confounded zero-insertion analyses could result from invariant MAIT and iNKT cells. A cross-sectional statistical analysis, not follow-up of the same donors, supported the conclusions.

All donors comprised healthy Caucasians. The CDR3 sequence is 13 residues long. V was trimmed by 6 bases and J by 1 base, leaving 9 bases between them. Germline V gene lookup returns CDR1 DFQATT and CDR2 SNEGSKA (reference sequence). MiXCR was run by TCRdb on the 5' RACE reads, yielding one entry per CDR3 protein. The table includes nearly 650,000 distinct CDR3 sequences, less than 9% detected once. This clonotype was observed a few times. Its target is not known. This sample also appeared in a second study, on yellow fever vaccine responses in identical twins.

The sequenced material came from PBMCs. J is TRBJ2-2 and V is TRBV20-1; D not resolved. This TCR was recovered from a young woman in good health. The CDR3, as DNA: TGCAGTGCCGTCCCTTGGAACACCGGGGAGCTGTTTTTT. It specifies CSAVPWNTGELFF.